A selection of T cell receptor beta chains follows, all from one sample in a study of T cell responses to AZD1222 COVID-19 vaccine. Generated by immunoSEQ multiplex PCR, the TCRdb table keeps only in-frame clones and is missing some. This sample yields under 200,000 clones, of which roughly 88% are seen a single time; roughly 4% belongs to the top ten. The specimen was peripheral blood, collected 28 days after the second AZD1222 dose. The receptors derive from an adult who received the AZD1222 COVID-19 vaccine. Both conserved end residues are part of each CDR3. Fields, in order: J gene, V gene, clone size, D gene, CDR3 DNA, CDR3 protein. D genes are given only for firm matches. Clone size appears in some rows only: once, few, many, or a class for an expanded clone.

TRBJ1-2	TRBV6-4	.	.	TGTGCCAGCAGTGACTCGAGGTCAGGTGGCGGCTACACCTTC	CASSDSRSGGGYTF
TRBJ1-1	TRBV19	.	.	TGTGCCAGTAGTTGGCCAGGGCTTTTGAACACTGAAGCTTTCTTT	CASSWPGLLNTEAFF
TRBJ2-7	TRBV6-5	once	TRBD1	TGTGCCAGCAGTCACCGGGACAGATTCTACGAGCAGTACTTC	CASSHRDRFYEQYF
TRBJ2-1	TRBV9	.	.	TGTGCCAGCAGCGCCCCGCGGGGGGCAGGGGGTGGTGAGCAGTTCTTC	CASSAPRGAGGGEQFF
TRBJ1-1	TRBV20-1	.	.	TGCAGTGCTAGTGAGGCGAACATTAACACTGAAGCTTTCTTT	CSASEANINTEAFF
TRBJ1-1	TRBV12-3/TRBV12-4	few	.	TGTGCCAGCAGTTTACTCTCAGGCACTGAAGCTTTCTTT	CASSLLSGTEAFF
TRBJ2-7	TRBV3-1/TRBV3-2	.	.	TGTGCCAGCAGCCAACGAGGGGGGAGCTCCTACGAGCAGTACTTC	CASSQRGGSSYEQYF
TRBJ1-2	TRBV9	.	.	TGTGCCAGCAGCGCAGGGTTCACCTTC	CASSAGFTF
TRBJ2-2	TRBV5-4	.	TRBD1	TGTGCCAGCAGCTCCCAACCCGGGACAGACACCGGGGAGCTGTTTTTT	CASSSQPGTDTGELFF
TRBJ2-6	TRBV25-1	.	.	TGTGCCAGCAGTGCAGGACACCGAACGTCTGGGGCCAACGTCCTGACTTTC	CASSAGHRTSGANVLTF
TRBJ2-1	TRBV4-2	.	TRBD2	TGTGCCAGCAGCCAAGATCCGACTAGCGGGGTCAATGAGCAGTTCTTC	CASSQDPTSGVNEQFF
TRBJ2-1	TRBV7-2	.	.	TGTGCCAGCAGCTTGGGGCGGAGTACCTACAATGAGCAGTTCTTC	CASSLGRSTYNEQFF
TRBJ1-1	TRBV3-1/TRBV3-2	.	.	TGTGCCAGCAGCCAAGTTGGACGGCCGAACACTGAAGCTTTCTTT	CASSQVGRPNTEAFF
TRBJ1-1	TRBV7-9	once	.	TGTGCCAGCAGCGCCCTGCCAGGGAAGGGTGAAGCTTTCTTT	CASSALPGKGEAFF
TRBJ1-4	TRBV7-2	.	.	TGTGCCAGCAGCTTAGATGGGGTGGGGCCCGCTAATGAAAAACTGTTTTTT	CASSLDGVGPANEKLFF
TRBJ1-5	TRBV7-8	.	.	TGTGCCAGCAGCTTAGTGGGGGGTTTTCAGCCCCAGCATTTT	CASSLVGGFQPQHF
TRBJ2-5	TRBV15	.	.	TGTGCCACCAGCAGGGGGTGGGAAGAGACCCAGTACTTC	CATSRGWEETQYF
TRBJ1-1	TRBV6-5	.	.	TGTGCCAGCACTGGACCGATTAACACTGAAGCTTTCTTT	CASTGPINTEAFF
TRBJ1-2	TRBV7-8	.	.	TGTGCCAGCAGCTGGGCCCTTTACGGCTACACCTTC	CASSWALYGYTF
TRBJ2-3	TRBV6-1	.	TRBD2	TGTGCCAGCAGTGAGCGGGGGGTAACAGATACGCAGTATTTT	CASSERGVTDTQYF
TRBJ2-3	TRBV19	.	.	TGTGCCAGTAGTACCTCATACTCCCCTTTTACGCAGTATTTT	CASSTSYSPFTQYF
TRBJ1-1	TRBV10-2	.	TRBD1	TGCGCCAGCAGTGTCTTGTTGGGTTTGAGGGGGCCTCAAGAAGCTTTCTTT	CASSVLLGLRGPQEAFF
TRBJ1-1	TRBV10-2	few	TRBD1	TGCGCCAGCAGCGAGAGGGACAGTGCTTTCTTT	CASSERDSAFF
TRBJ2-7	TRBV18	.	.	TGTGCCAGCTCCCAGGGCGGTAGCGCCTCCTACGAGCAGTACTTC	CASSQGGSASYEQYF
TRBJ2-5	TRBV7-2	.	TRBD1	TGTGCCAGCAGCTTAGACAGGGGTCTCCAAGAGACCCAGTACTTC	CASSLDRGLQETQYF
TRBJ2-7	TRBV7-2	once	TRBD2	TGTGCCAGCAGCTCTAGCGGGGCCTCCTACGAGCAGTACTTC	CASSSSGASYEQYF
TRBJ2-1	TRBV11-1	.	.	TGTGCCAGCAGCAGGGTATACAATGAGCAGTTCTTC	CASSRVYNEQFF
TRBJ1-2	TRBV6-1	once	.	TGTGCCAGCAGTGACCCAATTAGCGGCTACACCTTC	CASSDPISGYTF
TRBJ2-5	TRBV5-1	.	.	TGCGCCAGCAGCTTGGTTGGGCAAGAGACCCAGTACTTC	CASSLVGQETQYF
TRBJ1-1	TRBV29-1	.	.	TGCAGCGTTGAAGTGTGGGGGCGCGGGGCTTTCTTT	CSVEVWGRGAFF
TRBJ2-1	TRBV5-5	.	TRBD2	TGTGCCAGCAGCTTGGAGGATTTCGGCGGGGGGGCCAATGAGCAGTTCTTC	CASSLEDFGGGANEQFF
TRBJ2-3	TRBV20-1	.	TRBD2	TGCAGTGCTAGTAAGGCGGGAGGATCCACAGATACGCAGTATTTT	CSASKAGGSTDTQYF
TRBJ1-2	TRBV7-8	.	.	TGTGCCAGCAGCACTATGGACACTGGCTACACCTTC	CASSTMDTGYTF
TRBJ2-1	TRBV2	.	TRBD2	TGTGCCAGCACCTCCGGGACTAGCGCTGAGCAGTTCTTC	CASTSGTSAEQFF
TRBJ1-2	TRBV19	once	.	TGTGCCAGTAGCGACGGTCAGGGGTGGGTTAACTATGGCTACACCTTC	CASSDGQGWVNYGYTF
TRBJ2-1	TRBV5-1	once	.	TGCGCCAGCAGTCGTGGGGGGCTAGCGTCTTACAATGAGCAGTTCTTC	CASSRGGLASYNEQFF
TRBJ2-1	TRBV10-3	.	.	TGTGCCATCAGTGAGTCGATGGACATCTCCTCGAGCTCCTACAATGAGCAGTTCTTC	CAISESMDISSSSYNEQFF
TRBJ1-6	TRBV5-1	once	.	TGCGCCAGCAGCCTTGGGGCAGGGGAGGGGAGACCCCTCCACTTT	CASSLGAGEGRPLHF
TRBJ1-5	TRBV5-5	.	.	TGTGCCAGCAGCCCCGGGACCACCAGACAGCCCCAGCATTTT	CASSPGTTRQPQHF
TRBJ2-2	TRBV7-2	.	.	TGTGCCAGCAGCACCACAGGGACGAACACCGGGGAGCTGTTTTTT	CASSTTGTNTGELFF
TRBJ2-1	TRBV5-6	.	TRBD2	TGTGCCAGCAGATTAACTAGCGGGGGTATGGATGAGCAGTTCTTC	CASRLTSGGMDEQFF
TRBJ2-2	TRBV3-1/TRBV3-2	once	.	TGTGCCAGCAGCCCTAAGGCTAGGCTCGTCGACCTTCTCACCGGGGAGCTGTTTTTT	CASSPKARLVDLLTGELFF
TRBJ1-3	TRBV3-1/TRBV3-2	.	TRBD1	TGTGCCAGCAGCCAAGGTGACAGGGCCGGAAACACCATATATTTT	CASSQGDRAGNTIYF
TRBJ2-2	TRBV11-3	once	.	TGTGCCAGCAGCTTAGCGGTAACCAGCGACACCGGGGAGCTGTTTTTT	CASSLAVTSDTGELFF
TRBJ2-1	TRBV5-1	once	.	TGCGCCAGCAGCTTAAATGGATGGGGGAGTGGCAATGAGCAGTTCTTC	CASSLNGWGSGNEQFF
TRBJ1-6	TRBV13	.	.	TGTGCCAGCAGCTTTACAGCTCTCAAACATAATTCACCCCTCCACTTT	CASSFTALKHNSPLHF
TRBJ2-2	TRBV5-4	.	TRBD1	TGTGCCAGCAGCGCAGGTTGGGCTGGACAGGGGTCGAACACCGGGGAGCTGTTTTTT	CASSAGWAGQGSNTGELFF
TRBJ2-1	TRBV7-9	once	.	TGTGCCAGCAGCTCCCACGGGAATGAGCAGTTCTTC	CASSSHGNEQFF
TRBJ2-1	TRBV12-3/TRBV12-4	.	.	TGTGCCAGCAGTCGGCTTCGACAGTTCTTC	CASSRLRQFF
TRBJ1-1	TRBV5-1	.	TRBD1	TGCGCCAGCAGCGGCCCGGGACAGGGTGGCACTGAAGCTTTCTTT	CASSGPGQGGTEAFF
TRBJ1-6	TRBV9	.	.	TGTGCCAGCAGCGTGTTGAGTGGATCACCCCTCCACTTT	CASSVLSGSPLHF
TRBJ2-1	TRBV6-4	.	.	TGTGCCAGCAGTGACTTTGCGGGTGAGCAGTTCTTC	CASSDFAGEQFF